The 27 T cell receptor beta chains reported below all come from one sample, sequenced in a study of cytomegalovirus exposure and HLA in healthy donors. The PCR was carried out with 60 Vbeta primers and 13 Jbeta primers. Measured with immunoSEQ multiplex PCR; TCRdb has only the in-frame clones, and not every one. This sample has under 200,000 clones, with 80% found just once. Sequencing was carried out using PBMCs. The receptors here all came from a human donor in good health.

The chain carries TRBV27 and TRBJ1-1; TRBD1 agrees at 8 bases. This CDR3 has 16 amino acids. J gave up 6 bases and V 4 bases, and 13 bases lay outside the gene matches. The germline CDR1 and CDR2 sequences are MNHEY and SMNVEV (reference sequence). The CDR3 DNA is TGTGCCAGCAGTTCGAACAGGGGGGTGTTGGGACCTGAAGCTTTCTTT. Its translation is CASSSNRGVLGPEAFF.

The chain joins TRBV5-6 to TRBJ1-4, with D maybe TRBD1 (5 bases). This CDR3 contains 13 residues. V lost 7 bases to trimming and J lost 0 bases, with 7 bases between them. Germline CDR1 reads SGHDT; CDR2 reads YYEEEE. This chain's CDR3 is CASGGATNEKLFF. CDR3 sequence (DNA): TGTGCCAGCGGAGGGGCAACTAATGAAAAACTGTTTTTT.

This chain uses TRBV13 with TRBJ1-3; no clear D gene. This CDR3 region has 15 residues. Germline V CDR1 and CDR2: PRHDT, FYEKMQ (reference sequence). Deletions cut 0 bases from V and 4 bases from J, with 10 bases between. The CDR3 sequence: CASSLGRYRGNTIYF. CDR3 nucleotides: TGTGCCAGCAGCTTAGGCAGGTATCGAGGAAACACCATATATTTT. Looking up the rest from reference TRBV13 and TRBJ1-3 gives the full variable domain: AAGVIQSPRHLIKEKRETATLKCYPIPRHDTVYWYQQGPGQDPQFLISFYEKMQSDKGSIPDRFSAQQFSDYHSELNMSSLELGDSALYFCASSLGRYRGNTIYFGEGSWLTVV.

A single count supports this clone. The CDR3 spells CASSQSGSTDTQYF. CDR3 coding DNA: TGTGCCAGCAGTCAAAGCGGTAGCACAGATACGCAGTATTTT. The genes are TRBV6-5 and TRBJ2-3; possible D gene TRBD2, 5 bases. V was clipped by 5 bases and J by 0 bases, with 9 bases between them. CDR1 MNHEY and CDR2 SVGAGI come from the germline V gene. CDR3 length: 14 residues.

The CDR3 coding sequence is TGTGCCAGCAGCCAAGGTCAGAACTACGAGCAGTACTTC. This gives the protein CASSQGQNYEQYF. This sequence joins TRBV14 and TRBJ2-7; D is uncertain. Trimming cost V 1 base and J 3 bases, with 7 bases left between them. In germline, CDR1 is SGHDN, CDR2 FVKESK. The CDR3 is 13 residues long.

The CDR3 loop reads CASSLGLAGENTGELFF. The CDR3 DNA sequence: TGTGCCAGCTCACTAGGACTAGCGGGAGAAAACACCGGGGAGCTGTTTTTT. This chain connects TRBV18 to TRBJ2-2; the match to TRBD2 covers 13 bases. CDR1 is KGHSH and CDR2 is LQKENI in the germline V gene. The CDR3 totals 17 residues. V gave up 4 bases and J gave up 2 bases; unmatched junction bases: 4.

CDR3 residues: CASSPFGQVNTEAFF. CDR3 DNA: TGTGCCAGCTCACCATTTGGTCAGGTGAACACTGAAGCTTTCTTT. V usage is TRBV18 and J usage is TRBJ1-1; no clear D gene. The CDR3 spans 15 residues. Germline V gene data show CDR1 as KGHSH and CDR2 as LQKENI. The V and J ends lost 2 bases and 0 bases respectively, with 10 bases between them.

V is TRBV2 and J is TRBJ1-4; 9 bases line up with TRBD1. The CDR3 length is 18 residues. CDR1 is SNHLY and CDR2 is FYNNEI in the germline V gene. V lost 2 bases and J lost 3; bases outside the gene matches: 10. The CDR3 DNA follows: TGTGCCAGCAGTGAACCTCGACAGGGGGGAGCTCCTAATGAAAAACTGTTTTTT. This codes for CASSEPRQGGAPNEKLFF.

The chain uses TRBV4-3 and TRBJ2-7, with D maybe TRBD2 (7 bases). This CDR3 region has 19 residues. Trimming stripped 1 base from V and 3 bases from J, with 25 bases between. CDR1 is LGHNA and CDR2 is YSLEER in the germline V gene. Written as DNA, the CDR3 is TGCGCCAGCAGCCAAGTTTTTCCCTTGGGGGGGCGAGGGAACTACGAGCAGTACTTC. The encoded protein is CASSQVFPLGGRGNYEQYF.

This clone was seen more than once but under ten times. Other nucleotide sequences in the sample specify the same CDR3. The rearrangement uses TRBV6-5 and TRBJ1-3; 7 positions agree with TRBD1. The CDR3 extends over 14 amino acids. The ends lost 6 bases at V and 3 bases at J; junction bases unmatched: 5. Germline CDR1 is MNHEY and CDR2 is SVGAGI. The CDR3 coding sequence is TGTGCCAGCAGGCCGGACAGGATTGGAAACACCATATATTTT. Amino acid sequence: CASRPDRIGNTIYF.

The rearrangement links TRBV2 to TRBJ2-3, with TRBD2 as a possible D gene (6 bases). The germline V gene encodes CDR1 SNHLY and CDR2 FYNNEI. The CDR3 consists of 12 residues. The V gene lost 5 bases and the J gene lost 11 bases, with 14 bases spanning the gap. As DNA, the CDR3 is TGTGCCAGCAGTTCTACTAGCATGGAGCAGTATTTT. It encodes CASSSTSMEQYF.

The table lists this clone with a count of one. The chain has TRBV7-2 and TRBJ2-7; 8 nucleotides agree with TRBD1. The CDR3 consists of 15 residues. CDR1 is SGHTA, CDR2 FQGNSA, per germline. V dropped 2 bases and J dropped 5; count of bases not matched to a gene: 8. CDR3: CASSLLLDRANEQYF. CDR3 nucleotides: TGTGCCAGCAGCTTACTACTGGACAGGGCGAACGAGCAGTACTTC.

The CDR3 reads CASSRDRFYEQYF. The CDR3 DNA sequence: TGTGCCAGCAGCCGTGACAGGTTCTACGAGCAGTACTTC. V is TRBV11-2 and J is TRBJ2-7; tentatively, D is TRBD1 (6 bases). V was shortened by 5 bases and J by 3 bases, with 11 bases between the two germline ends. This CDR3 contains 13 residues. Germline V gene sequence: CDR1 SGHAT, CDR2 FQNNGV.

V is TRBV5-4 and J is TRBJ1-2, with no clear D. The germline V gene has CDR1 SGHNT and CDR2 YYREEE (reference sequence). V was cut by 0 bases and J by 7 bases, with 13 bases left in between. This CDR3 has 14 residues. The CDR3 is CASSLVGREGGYTF. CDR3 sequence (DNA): TGTGCCAGCAGCTTGGTAGGGCGGGAGGGTGGCTACACCTTC. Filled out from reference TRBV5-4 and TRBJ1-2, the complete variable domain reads ETGVTQSPTHLIKTRGQQVTLRCSSQSGHNTVSWYQQALGQGPQFIFQYYREEENGRGNFPPRFSGLQFPNYSSELNVNALELDDSALYLCASSLVGREGGYTFGSGTRLTVV.

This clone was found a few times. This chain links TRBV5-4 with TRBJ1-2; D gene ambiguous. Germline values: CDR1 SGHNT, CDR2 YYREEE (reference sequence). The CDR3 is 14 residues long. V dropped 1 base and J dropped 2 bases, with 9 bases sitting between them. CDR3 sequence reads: CASSLSGRNYGYTF. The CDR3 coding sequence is TGTGCCAGCAGCTTGTCCGGGAGGAACTATGGCTACACCTTC.

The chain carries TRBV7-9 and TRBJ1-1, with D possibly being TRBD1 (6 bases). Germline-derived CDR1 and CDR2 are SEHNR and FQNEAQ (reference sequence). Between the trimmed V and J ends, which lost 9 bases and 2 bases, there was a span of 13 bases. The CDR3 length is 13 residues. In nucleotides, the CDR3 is TGTGCCAGTACTGGACAGACCAACACTGAAGCTTTCTTT. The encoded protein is CASTGQTNTEAFF.

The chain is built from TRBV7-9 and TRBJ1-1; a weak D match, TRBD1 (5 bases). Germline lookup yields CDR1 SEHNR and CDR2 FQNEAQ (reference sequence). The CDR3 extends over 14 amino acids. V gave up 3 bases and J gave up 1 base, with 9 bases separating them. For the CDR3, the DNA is TGTGCCAGCAGCTTGCAGGGTCGGAACACTGAAGCTTTCTTT. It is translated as CASSLQGRNTEAFF.

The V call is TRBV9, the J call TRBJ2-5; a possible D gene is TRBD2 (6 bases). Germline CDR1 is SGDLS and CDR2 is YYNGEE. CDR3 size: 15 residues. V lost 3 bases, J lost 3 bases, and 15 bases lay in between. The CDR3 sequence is CASSGGTGLKETQYF. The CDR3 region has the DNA TGTGCCAGCAGCGGGGGGACTGGACTGAAAGAGACCCAGTACTTC. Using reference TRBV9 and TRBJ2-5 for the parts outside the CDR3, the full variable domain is DSGVTQTPKHLITATGQRVTLRCSPRSGDLSVYWYQQSLDQGLQFLIQYYNGEERAKGNILERFSAQQFPDLHSELNLSSLELGDSALYFCASSGGTGLKETQYFGPGTRLLVL.

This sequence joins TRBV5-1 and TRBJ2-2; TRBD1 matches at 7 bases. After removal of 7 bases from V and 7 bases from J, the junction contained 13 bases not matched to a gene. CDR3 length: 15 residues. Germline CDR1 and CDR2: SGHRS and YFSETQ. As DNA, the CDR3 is TGCGCCAGCGGAATACAGGGGCCAGGGCTCGGGGAGCTGTTTTTT. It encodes CASGIQGPGLGELFF.

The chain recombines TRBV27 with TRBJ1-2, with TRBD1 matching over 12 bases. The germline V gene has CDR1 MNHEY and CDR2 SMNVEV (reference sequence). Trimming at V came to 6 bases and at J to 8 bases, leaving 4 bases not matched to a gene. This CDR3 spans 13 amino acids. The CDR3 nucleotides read TGTGCCAGCAGGGGACAGGGGGCGGGAGGCTACACCTTC. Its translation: CASRGQGAGGYTF.

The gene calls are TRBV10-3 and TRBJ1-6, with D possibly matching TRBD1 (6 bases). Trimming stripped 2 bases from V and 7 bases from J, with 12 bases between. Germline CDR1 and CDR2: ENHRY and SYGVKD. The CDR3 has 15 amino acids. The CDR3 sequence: CAISEGGRGNSPLHF. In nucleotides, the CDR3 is TGTGCCATCAGTGAGGGCGGCAGGGGCAATTCACCCCTCCACTTT.

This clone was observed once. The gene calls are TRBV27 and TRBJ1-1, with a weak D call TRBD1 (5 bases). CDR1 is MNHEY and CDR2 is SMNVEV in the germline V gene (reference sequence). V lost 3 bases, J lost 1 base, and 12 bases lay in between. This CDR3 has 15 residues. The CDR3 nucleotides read TGTGCCAGCAGTTTCCAACTCCAGGGGAACACTGAAGCTTTCTTT. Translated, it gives CASSFQLQGNTEAFF.

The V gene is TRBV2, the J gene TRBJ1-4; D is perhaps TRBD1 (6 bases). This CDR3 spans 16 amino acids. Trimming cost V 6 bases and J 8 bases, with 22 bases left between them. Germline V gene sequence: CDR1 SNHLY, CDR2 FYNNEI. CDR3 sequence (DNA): TGTGCCAGCAGAACGGGACGCGGAGACCAGGGGGAAAAACTGTTTTTT. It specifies CASRTGRGDQGEKLFF.

The CDR3 nucleotides read TGTGCCAGCAGTTCACAGAATAGCAATCAGCCCCAGCATTTT. Its protein is CASSSQNSNQPQHF. This chain uses TRBV2 with TRBJ1-5; no clear D. CDR1 and CDR2 (germline): SNHLY, FYNNEI. V gave up 5 bases and J gave up 0 bases, with 8 bases separating them. The CDR3 extends over 14 amino acids.

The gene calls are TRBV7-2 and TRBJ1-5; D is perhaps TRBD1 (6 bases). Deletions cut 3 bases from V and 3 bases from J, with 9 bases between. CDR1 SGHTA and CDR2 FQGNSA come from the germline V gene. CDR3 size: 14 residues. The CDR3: CASSFRTDNQPQHF. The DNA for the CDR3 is TGTGCCAGCAGCTTCAGGACAGACAATCAGCCCCAGCATTTT.

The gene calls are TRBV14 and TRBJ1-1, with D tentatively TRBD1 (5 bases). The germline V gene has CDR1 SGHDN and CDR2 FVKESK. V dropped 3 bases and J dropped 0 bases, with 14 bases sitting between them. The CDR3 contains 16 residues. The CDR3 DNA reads TGTGCCAGCAGCCACGGGCCAAGGGGCATGAACACTGAAGCTTTCTTT. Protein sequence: CASSHGPRGMNTEAFF.

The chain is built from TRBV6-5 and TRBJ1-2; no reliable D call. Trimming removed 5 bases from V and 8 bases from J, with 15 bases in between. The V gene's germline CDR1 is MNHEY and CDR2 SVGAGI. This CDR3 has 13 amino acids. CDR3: CASSRQEGGGYTF. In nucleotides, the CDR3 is TGTGCCAGCAGTCGCCAGGAAGGAGGAGGCTACACCTTC.